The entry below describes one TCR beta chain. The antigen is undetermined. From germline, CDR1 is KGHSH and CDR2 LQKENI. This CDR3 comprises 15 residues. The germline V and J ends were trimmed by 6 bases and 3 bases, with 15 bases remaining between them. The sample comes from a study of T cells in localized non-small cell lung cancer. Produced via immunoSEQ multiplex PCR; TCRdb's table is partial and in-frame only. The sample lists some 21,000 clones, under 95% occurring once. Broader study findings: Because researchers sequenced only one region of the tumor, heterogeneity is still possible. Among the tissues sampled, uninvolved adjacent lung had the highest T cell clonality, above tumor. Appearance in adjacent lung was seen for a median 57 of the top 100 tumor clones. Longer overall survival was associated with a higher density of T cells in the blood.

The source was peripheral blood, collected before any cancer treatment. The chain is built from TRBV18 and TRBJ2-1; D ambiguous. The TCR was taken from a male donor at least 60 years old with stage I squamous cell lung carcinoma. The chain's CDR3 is CASSLSLTLYNEQFF. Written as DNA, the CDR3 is TGTGCCAGCTCGCTTAGCTTAACCCTCTACAATGAGCAGTTCTTC.